This TCR beta chain was documented in a study of T cell responses to AZD1222 COVID-19 vaccine. Germline loops: CDR1 MDHEN, CDR2 SYDVKM. The junction had 12 bases not matched to a gene; V was cut back by 2 bases and J by 7 bases. This CDR3 contains 16 residues. The data were produced by immunoSEQ multiplex PCR, yet TCRdb's version contains in-frame clones alone and is incomplete. This sample yields approximately 120,000 clones, of which roughly 90% are seen a single time; 4.2% belongs to the top ten. The chain links TRBV28 to TRBJ2-5; the match to TRBD2 covers 8 bases. The sample was peripheral blood, taken on day 0 of AZD1222 vaccination. The source is an adult in good health. Here the CDR3 DNA reads TGTGCCAGCAGTTTAACAGCGGGGGACACTGTATTGACCCAGTACTTC. The encoded protein is CASSLTAGDTVLTQYF. Full variable domain (outside the CDR3, taken from reference TRBV28 and TRBJ2-5): DVKVTQSSRYLVKRTGEKVFLECVQDMDHENMFWYRQDPGLGLRLIYFSYDVKMKEKGDIPEGYSVSREKKERFSLILESASTNQTSMYLCASSLTAGDTVLTQYFGPGTRLLVL.